Listed here is a single TCR beta chain. The data originate from a study of blood T cells in healthy people across ages. V was trimmed by 4 bases and J by 2 bases, leaving 12 bases between them. The CDR3 contains 14 residues. CDR1 and CDR2 from the germline V gene are MNHNS and SASEGT. A second PCR of 7 to 11 cycles used a sample-barcoded 5' primer and a J-beta primer mix. A minimum of 2.5 million CDR3-containing paired-end reads was obtained for each sample. TCRdb independently ran MiXCR on the 5' RACE reads; one entry per CDR3 protein. This table holds approximately 800,000 distinct CDR3 sequences, about 59% found once.

V is TRBV6-1 and J is TRBJ2-7, with D uncertain. This receptor was taken from a man aged 25-45 years in good health. Sequenced: blood. CDR3 residues: CASSGYGVTYEQYF. In DNA, the CDR3 is TGTGCCAGCAGTGGATATGGGGTCACCTACGAGCAGTACTTC.